These 24 T cell receptor beta chains were all obtained from the same sample, sequenced in a study of human CD8 memory T cell subsets. UMI-labeled 5' RACE generated the TCR beta libraries. TCRdb reprocessed the 5' RACE reads, with one entry per CDR3 protein and no DNA. The sample table includes several thousand distinct CDR3 sequences. Sequenced input: CD8+ T cells from PBMCs. Receptors originate from a human donor in good health.

The chain couples TRBV28 to TRBJ2-3; the D call from TCRdb, TRBD1, cannot be confirmed without DNA. Germline V gene data show CDR1 as MDHEN and CDR2 as SYDVKM. CDR3 length: 16 amino acids. Here the CDR3 reads CASSLIGQGATDTQYF.

The V gene is TRBV5-1, the J gene TRBJ2-4; the TCRdb D gene call, TRBD1, has no DNA to confirm it. Germline CDR1 SGHRS, CDR2 YFSETQ. The CDR3 is 12 residues long. The CDR3 protein is CASSQDSLIQYF.

The rearrangement links TRBV18 to TRBJ1-1; TCRdb indicates TRBD1, and absent DNA this call remains unverified. Germline CDR1 KGHSH, CDR2 LQKENI. The CDR3 contains 16 residues. The CDR3 sequence is CASSPGGTEMNTEAFF.

This sequence joins TRBV13 and TRBJ2-3; TCRdb's D call of TRBD2 is untestable without DNA. Germline V gives CDR1 PRHDT, CDR2 FYEKMQ (reference sequence). CDR3 size: 14 residues. The CDR3: CASSLEVRGDTQYF.

This clonotype is called medium-sized (0.01 to 0.1%) based on its frequency. The genes are TRBV28 and TRBJ1-5; lacking DNA, the TRBD1 call made by TCRdb goes unchecked. CDR3 length equals 17 residues. Germline lookup yields CDR1 MDHEN and CDR2 SYDVKM. CDR3: CASSPVVDRFSNQPQHF. The full variable domain, with the rest looked up from reference TRBV28 and TRBJ1-5, is DVKVTQSSRYLVKRTGEKVFLECVQDMDHENMFWYRQDPGLGLRLIYFSYDVKMKEKGDIPEGYSVSREKKERFSLILESASTNQTSMYLCASSPVVDRFSNQPQHFGDGTRLSIL.

V and J are TRBV2 and TRBJ2-7. The CDR3 sequence is 14 residues long. Germline CDR1 and CDR2: SNHLY and FYNNEI. CDR3 protein: CASSEQTRTYEQYF.

This chain joins TRBV5-5 and TRBJ2-2; TCRdb's assignment of TRBD2 cannot be checked, as there is no DNA. Germline V gives CDR1 SGHKS, CDR2 YYEKEE (reference sequence). The CDR3 spans 17 residues. The chain's CDR3 is CASSWGTSGSATGELFF.

The chain is built from TRBV4-1 and TRBJ1-1. Germline CDR1 reads MGHRA; CDR2 reads YSYEKL. This CDR3 region has 15 residues. The chain's CDR3 is CASSQDRLGNTEAFF.

Judged by frequency, this clonotype is medium-sized. V is TRBV11-2 and J is TRBJ2-1. The CDR3 has 15 amino acids. The germline gives CDR1 SGHAT, CDR2 FQNNGV. CDR3 protein: CASSPQGLRNVEQFF.

V gene TRBV5-4 combines with J gene TRBJ1-2; the TCRdb D gene call, TRBD1, has no DNA to confirm it. The length of the CDR3 is 11 residues. Germline V CDR1 and CDR2: SGHNT, YYREEE (reference sequence). CDR3: CASSLTGRYTF. The full variable domain, rest sourced from reference TRBV5-4 and TRBJ1-2, is ETGVTQSPTHLIKTRGQQVTLRCSSQSGHNTVSWYQQALGQGPQFIFQYYREEENGRGNFPPRFSGLQFPNYSSELNVNALELDDSALYLCASSLTGRYTFGSGTRLTVV.

The CDR3: CATSSPGGLAGVPYNEQFF. This chain uses TRBV15 with TRBJ2-1; the TRBD1 assignment by TCRdb is unverifiable without DNA. Per germline, CDR1 LNHNV and CDR2 YYDKDF (reference sequence). The CDR3 runs 19 residues.

Judged by frequency, this clonotype is large. The rearrangement joins TRBV27 to TRBJ2-3; the D gene TCRdb calls, TRBD1, cannot be checked with no DNA. The CDR3 runs 15 residues. Germline V gene sequence: CDR1 MNHEY, CDR2 SMNVEV (reference sequence). Here the CDR3 reads CASSLMGTVLDTQYF.

The rearrangement links TRBV5-6 to TRBJ2-7; absent DNA, TCRdb's TRBD2 call cannot be checked. Germline V lookup: CDR1 SGHDT, CDR2 YYEEEE. CDR3 length: 14 residues. The CDR3 reads CASSLGLASHEQYF.

Frequency places this clonotype as medium-sized. The chain is built from TRBV13 and TRBJ2-1; TCRdb gives TRBD2 as the D gene, but with no DNA this cannot be confirmed. Germline lookup yields CDR1 PRHDT and CDR2 FYEKMQ (reference sequence). The CDR3 has 15 residues. The CDR3: CASSQMGVMYNEQFF. Looking up the rest from reference TRBV13 and TRBJ2-1 gives the full variable domain: AAGVIQSPRHLIKEKRETATLKCYPIPRHDTVYWYQQGPGQDPQFLISFYEKMQSDKGSIPDRFSAQQFSDYHSELNMSSLELGDSALYFCASSQMGVMYNEQFFGPGTRLTVL.

By frequency, this clonotype is medium-sized (0.01 to 0.1%). This sequence joins TRBV20-1 and TRBJ2-1. The CDR3 consists of 14 residues. Germline lookup yields CDR1 DFQATT and CDR2 SNEGSKA (reference sequence). The CDR3 region is CSARDSHQYNEQFF.

The CDR3 loop reads CASSLGVARSYNEQFF. This chain uses TRBV5-1 with TRBJ2-1; TCRdb's assignment of TRBD1 cannot be checked, as there is no DNA. CDR1 is SGHRS and CDR2 is YFSETQ in the germline V gene. This CDR3 has 16 amino acids.

The genes are TRBV9 and TRBJ2-1; TCRdb's assignment of TRBD2 cannot be checked, as there is no DNA. The CDR3 runs 15 residues. CDR1 and CDR2 from the germline V gene are SGDLS and YYNGEE. The CDR3 loop reads CASSVGAGVVNEQFF.

The chain carries TRBV19 and TRBJ2-7; checking the TCRdb D call of TRBD1 is not possible without DNA. The CDR3 is 14 amino acids. The germline gives CDR1 LNHDA, CDR2 SQIVND (reference sequence). The chain's CDR3 is CASRLGQGSHEQYF.

The CDR3 sequence: CASSLSPTGVYNEQFF. This chain joins TRBV27 and TRBJ2-1; TCRdb outputs TRBD1, but without DNA this stays unchecked. Germline V gene data show CDR1 as MNHEY and CDR2 as SMNVEV (reference sequence). CDR3 length: 16 residues.

This clonotype ranks as medium-sized in terms of frequency. The chain uses TRBV6-2 or TRBV6-3 and TRBJ2-7; TCRdb gives TRBD1 as the D gene, but with no DNA this cannot be confirmed. CDR3 size: 15 residues. Looked up from germline, CDR1 is MNHEY and CDR2 is SVGEGT. Here the CDR3 reads CASSFRDPGGYEQYF.

This chain joins TRBV7-9 and TRBJ2-2; checking the TCRdb D call of TRBD1 is not possible without DNA. Germline V CDR1 and CDR2: SEHNR, FQNEAQ (reference sequence). This CDR3 has 15 amino acids. Here the CDR3 reads CASSSSGPGARELFF. Full variable domain (missing parts from reference TRBV7-9 and TRBJ2-2): DTGVSQNPRHKITKRGQNVTFRCDPISEHNRLYWYRQTLGQGPEFLTYFQNEAQLEKSRLLSDRFSAERPKGSFSTLEIQRTEQGDSAMYLCASSSSGPGARELFFGEGSRLTVL.

This clonotype is identified as large (0.1 to 1%) from frequency. This sequence joins TRBV15 and TRBJ2-5; TCRdb gives TRBD1 as the D gene, but with no DNA this cannot be confirmed. Germline V CDR1 and CDR2: LNHNV, YYDKDF (reference sequence). The CDR3 consists of 11 residues. The CDR3 loop is CATGHQETQYF.

The CDR3 sequence: CASSTGTSGSRNEQFF. V usage is TRBV7-3 and J usage is TRBJ2-1; TCRdb's D gene call, TRBD2, goes unchecked for lack of DNA. This CDR3 region has 16 residues. Germline V gene sequence: CDR1 SGHTA, CDR2 FQGTGA.

V gene TRBV12-3 or TRBV12-4 combines with J gene TRBJ2-2; the D call of TRBD2 rests on TCRdb alone, since no DNA is present to check it. The CDR3 runs to 20 residues. CDR3 in amino acids: CASSSSTRLAGGFNTGELFF.